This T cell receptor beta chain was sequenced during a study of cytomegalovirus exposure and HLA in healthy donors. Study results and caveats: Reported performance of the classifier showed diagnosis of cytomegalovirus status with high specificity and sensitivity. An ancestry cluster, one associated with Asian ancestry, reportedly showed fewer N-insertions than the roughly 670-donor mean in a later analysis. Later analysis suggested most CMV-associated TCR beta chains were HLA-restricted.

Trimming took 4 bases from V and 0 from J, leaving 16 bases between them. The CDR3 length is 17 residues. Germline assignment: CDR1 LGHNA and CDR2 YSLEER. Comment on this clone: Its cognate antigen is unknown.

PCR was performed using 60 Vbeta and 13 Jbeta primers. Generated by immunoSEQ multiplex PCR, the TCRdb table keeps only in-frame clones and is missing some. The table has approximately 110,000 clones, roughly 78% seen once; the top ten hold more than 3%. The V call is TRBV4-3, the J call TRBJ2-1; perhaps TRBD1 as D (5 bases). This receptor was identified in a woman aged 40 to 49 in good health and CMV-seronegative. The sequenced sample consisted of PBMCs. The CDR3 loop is CASSLQLQVASYNEQFF. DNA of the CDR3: TGCGCCAGCAGCCTACAACTACAGGTGGCCTCCTACAATGAGCAGTTCTTC.